This entry is about one TCR beta chain. The SP2 primer and nested alpha and beta constant region primers amplified ligated cDNA in four rounds. Using its own MiXCR run on the 5' RACE reads, TCRdb lists one record per CDR3 protein. The profile shows about 32,000 distinct CDR3 sequences, approximately 15% of them singletons. These data are taken from a study of naive and memory T cell subsets. Germline assignment: CDR1 SQVTM and CDR2 ANQGSEA. The CDR3 contains 14 residues. The junction had 5 bases not matched to a gene; V was cut back by 5 bases and J by 3 bases. An oligonucleotide containing a UMI was ligated to the 3' end of TCR cDNA.

This rearrangement joins TRBV29-1 to TRBJ2-7; 12 bases match TRBD2. This TCR was sampled from a female donor in good health. CDR3 amino acids: CSVRTSGVSYEQYF. DNA for the CDR3: TGCAGCGTTCGGACTAGCGGGGTGAGCTACGAGCAGTACTTC.